Below, 32 T cell receptor beta chains from the same sample are listed, as sequenced in a study of low-dose radiotherapy and immunotherapy resistance in tumors. TRAV- and TRBV-specific primers were used for first-strand cDNA, which covered alpha and beta chains. The authors amplified TCRs for 20 PCR cycles with a constant-region primer and a V-primer adapter. TCRdb reprocessed the reads with MiXCR, giving one entry per CDR3 protein. The table has 55,000 to 80,000 distinct CDR3 sequences, more than 20% seen once. Time point specified: before trial treatment. This sample comprised PBMCs, obtained before treatment. All receptors derive from a male donor with rectosigmoid adenocarcinoma.

The chain carries TRBV5-1 and TRBJ2-7; TRBD2 is a possible D gene (5 bases). V was trimmed by 4 bases and J by 7 bases, leaving 15 bases between them. CDR1 and CDR2 (germline): SGHRS, YFSETQ. There are 13 residues in the CDR3. CDR3 in DNA: TGCGCCAGCAGCCGGATAGAGGGTATTGAGCAGTACTTC. The encoded protein is CASSRIEGIEQYF.

Remarks on this clonotype: The missing conserved phenylalanine or tryptophan at the end of this CDR3 makes a read error likely. The V gene is TRBV3-1, the J gene TRBJ2-5, with 10 nucleotides matching TRBD2. CDR1 LGHDT and CDR2 YNNKEL come from the germline V gene (reference sequence). This CDR3 region has 15 residues. Trimming cost V 5 bases and J 5 bases; bases outside gene matches: 8. CDR3 sequence reads: CASSVQRGGRETQYL. In DNA, the CDR3 is TGTGCCAGCAGCGTACAGCGGGGGGGCCGGGAGACCCAGTACTTA.

The chain is built from TRBV6-4 and TRBJ2-3; D gene uncertain. This CDR3 comprises 15 residues. Germline values: CDR1 MRHNA, CDR2 SNTAGT. Trimming removed 5 bases at V and 0 bases at J, with 12 bases between. DNA of the CDR3: TGTGCCAGCAGTCCTGATGGCTCTAGCACAGATACGCAGTATTTT. As protein: CASSPDGSSTDTQYF.

In its sample, this clonotype was seen many times. This rearrangement joins TRBV2 to TRBJ1-5; D is uncertain. V was shortened by 2 bases and J by 1 base, with 6 bases between the two germline ends. This CDR3 has 14 residues. Germline V gene sequence: CDR1 SNHLY, CDR2 FYNNEI. CDR3: CASSEMTSNQPQHF. CDR3 sequence (DNA): TGTGCCAGCAGTGAAATGACCAGCAATCAGCCCCAGCATTTT.

A word on this clonotype: This probably arose from a read error, given a far larger clone one base away. The chain links TRBV5-3 to TRBJ2-3, with D possibly being TRBD1 (5 bases). TRBV5-3 is marked as an open reading frame, function uncertain. Trimming stripped 2 bases from V and 2 bases from J, with 15 bases between. The CDR3 runs 16 residues. The CDR3 protein is CARSLSQGQATDTQYF. The CDR3 nucleotides are TGTGCCAGAAGCTTATCCCAGGGTCAGGCCACAGATACGCAGTATTTT.

This clonotype was detected many times. The chain combines TRBV29-1 with TRBJ1-1, with unresolved D. Trimming took off 6 bases at V and 5 bases at J, with 16 bases between the two ends. The CDR3 runs to 13 residues. Germline assignment: CDR1 SQVTM and CDR2 ANQGSEA. DNA of the CDR3: TGCAGCGTCGTACCGAGGTTACTAACTGAAGCTTTCTTT. Protein product: CSVVPRLLTEAFF. Variable domain in full (rest from reference TRBV29-1 and TRBJ1-1): SAVISQKPSRDICQRGTSLTIQCQVDSQVTMMFWYRQQPGQSLTLIATANQGSEATYESGFVIDKFPISRPNLTFSTLTVSNMSPEDSSIYLCSVVPRLLTEAFFGQGTRLTVV.

Many counts were recorded for this clonotype. The chain has TRBV27 and TRBJ2-5; D uncertain. This CDR3 is built from 14 residues. V was pared by 0 bases and J by 4 bases, with 9 bases between. Germline V gene lookup returns CDR1 MNHEY and CDR2 SMNVEV (reference sequence). The CDR3 spells CASSLSGRPETQYF. CDR3 in DNA: TGTGCCAGCAGTTTATCCGGCCGTCCAGAGACCCAGTACTTC.

This chain connects TRBV3-1 to TRBJ2-3; D unresolved. Germline V lookup: CDR1 LGHDT, CDR2 YNNKEL (reference sequence). V lost 4 bases, J lost 6 bases, and 8 bases lay in between. The CDR3 runs 12 residues. In DNA, the CDR3 is TGTGCCAGCAGCCTCGGGTCGGATACGCAGTATTTT. Its protein product is CASSLGSDTQYF.

The V gene is TRBV6-2 or TRBV6-3, the J gene TRBJ1-5; D is unresolved. Per germline, CDR1 MNHEY and CDR2 SVGEGT. V was cut by 2 bases and J by 11 bases, with 10 bases left in between. The CDR3 consists of 12 residues. CDR3 nucleotide sequence: TGTGCCAGCAGTTACGGGTTTCTTTCCCAGCATTTT. It specifies CASSYGFLSQHF.

A remark on this clonotype: One end of the junction does not line up with germline, which may come from a read error. V and J are TRBV9 and TRBJ2-6; TRBD1 is a possible D gene (5 bases). Germline V lookup: CDR1 SGDLS, CDR2 YYNGEE. The CDR3 totals 14 residues. For the CDR3, the DNA is TGTGCCAGTGTTGCCTACTCTGGGGCCAATGTCCTGACTTTC. It is translated as CASVAYSGANVLTF. The whole variable domain, filled in from reference TRBV9 and TRBJ2-6, reads DSGVTQTPKHLITATGQRVTLRCSPRSGDLSVYWYQQSLDQGLQFLIQYYNGEERAKGNILERFSAQQFPDLHSELNLSSLELGDSALYFCASVAYSGANVLTFGAGSRLTVL.

Points on this clonotype: Only one base separates this from a far larger clonotype, so it likely reflects a read error. The V and J genes are TRBV7-8 and TRBJ2-7; D is undetermined. The CDR3 runs to 14 residues. V lost 4 bases and J lost 7, with 17 bases in between. CDR1 is SGHVS and CDR2 is FQNEAQ in the germline V gene. The CDR3 bases are TGTGCCAGCAGCTCCGAGGAAATTTCTCATGAGCAGTACTTC. Translating it yields CASSSEEISHEQYF.

This clonotype was found many times. The chain is built from TRBV28 and TRBJ2-1; 10 bases map to TRBD2. Unmatched junction bases numbered 26, after V lost 2 bases and J lost 10 bases. Per germline, CDR1 MDHEN and CDR2 SYDVKM. CDR3 size: 21 residues. CDR3 DNA sequence: TGTGCCAGCAGTTTAAGCCCATTCCGACTAGCGGGTGGGGAGGTCGACAGCGAGCAGTTCTTC. Translation: CASSLSPFRLAGGEVDSEQFF.

This clonotype has ten or more counts. The genes are TRBV6-2 or TRBV6-3 and TRBJ1-5; unclear D gene. The ends were cut back, 3 bases at V and 5 bases at J, with 8 bases in the middle. This CDR3 has 13 amino acids. Germline V gene data show CDR1 as MNHEY and CDR2 as SVGEGT. The CDR3 reads CASSYFLDQPQHF. The DNA of the CDR3 is TGTGCCAGCAGTTATTTTCTGGATCAGCCCCAGCATTTT.

The chain recombines TRBV9 with TRBJ2-5; 10 bases are shared with TRBD1. The CDR3 runs 14 residues. V was clipped by 4 bases and J by 7 bases; unmatched bases: 7. Germline V gives CDR1 SGDLS, CDR2 YYNGEE. CDR3 protein: CASSTRDRGSTQYF. CDR3 sequence (DNA): TGTGCCAGCAGCACCCGGGACAGGGGTTCGACCCAGTACTTC.

This clonotype showed up many times. The rearrangement links TRBV28 to TRBJ1-1; D is perhaps TRBD1 (6 bases). This CDR3 comprises 14 residues. The ends were cut back, 5 bases at V and 4 bases at J, with 14 bases in the middle. CDR1 and CDR2 (germline): MDHEN, SYDVKM. For the CDR3, the DNA is TGTGCCAGCAGTCAAAGGCAGGGGAGCACTGAAGCTTTCTTT. Protein product: CASSQRQGSTEAFF. Full variable domain (rest looked up from reference TRBV28 and TRBJ1-1): DVKVTQSSRYLVKRTGEKVFLECVQDMDHENMFWYRQDPGLGLRLIYFSYDVKMKEKGDIPEGYSVSREKKERFSLILESASTNQTSMYLCASSQRQGSTEAFFGQGTRLTVV.

This clonotype was seen ten or more times. The chain links TRBV7-2 to TRBJ2-2, with a tentative D call TRBD2 (5 bases). Looked up from germline, CDR1 is SGHTA and CDR2 is FQGNSA. The ends were cut back, 5 bases at V and 7 bases at J, with 20 bases in the middle. The CDR3 runs to 16 residues. CDR3 loop: CASSQSAGVPGGELFF. CDR3 nucleotide sequence: TGTGCCAGCAGCCAATCGGCCGGGGTTCCAGGCGGGGAGCTGTTTTTT.

This clonotype came up many times. The chain employs TRBV13 and TRBJ1-2; D gene uncertain. V lost 0 bases to trimming and J lost 2 bases, with 10 bases between them. In germline, CDR1 is PRHDT, CDR2 FYEKMQ (reference sequence). This CDR3 spans 15 amino acids. The CDR3 coding sequence is TGTGCCAGCAGCTTAGGGCTTGCAGAGAACTATGGCTACACCTTC. Protein product: CASSLGLAENYGYTF. The variable domain in full, completed from reference TRBV13 and TRBJ1-2, reads AAGVIQSPRHLIKEKRETATLKCYPIPRHDTVYWYQQGPGQDPQFLISFYEKMQSDKGSIPDRFSAQQFSDYHSELNMSSLELGDSALYFCASSLGLAENYGYTFGSGTRLTVV.

This clonotype was recorded at least ten times. This rearrangement joins TRBV28 to TRBJ1-1; TRBD1 matches 9 bases. Germline V gene lookup returns CDR1 MDHEN and CDR2 SYDVKM. The CDR3 extends over 15 amino acids. Losses at the gene ends were 5 bases for V and 4 bases for J; bases not matched to a gene: 8. The CDR3 nucleotides read TGTGCCAGCAGTCCCGGCGGACAGGGGTTCACTGAAGCTTTCTTT. This sequence encodes CASSPGGQGFTEAFF.

This clonotype was counted a single time. The chain links TRBV19 to TRBJ1-2; 7 nucleotides match TRBD1. Germline assignment: CDR1 LNHDA and CDR2 SQIVND (reference sequence). The CDR3 runs to 16 residues. The junction had 15 bases not matched to a gene; V was cut back by 7 bases and J by 4 bases. The CDR3 protein is CASTPGQARGSYGYTF. DNA of the CDR3: TGTGCCAGTACCCCCGGACAGGCAAGGGGTAGCTATGGCTACACCTTC. Combining the CDR3 with reference TRBV19 and TRBJ1-2 gives the whole variable domain DGGITQSPKYLFRKEGQNVTLSCEQNLNHDAMYWYRQDPGQGLRLIYYSQIVNDFQKGDIAEGYSVSREKKESFPLTVTSAQKNPTAFYLCASTPGQARGSYGYTFGSGTRLTVV.

The chain recombines TRBV6-2 or TRBV6-3 with TRBJ2-1; D is unclear. The CDR3 length is 14 residues. The germline V gene encodes CDR1 MNHEY and CDR2 SVGEGT. V shed 7 bases and J shed 4 bases, with 14 bases lying between them. The CDR3 is CASKLSVLYNEQFF. The CDR3 DNA follows: TGTGCCAGCAAATTGTCAGTCCTATACAATGAGCAGTTCTTC.

About this clonotype: It is likely a read error: a sequence one base away is far more abundant. The rearrangement uses TRBV28 and TRBJ2-5, with a possible D match to TRBD1 (5 bases). This CDR3 spans 12 amino acids. V shed 7 bases and J shed 11 bases, with 17 bases lying between them. Germline V gene lookup returns CDR1 MDHEN and CDR2 SYDVKM. The CDR3 nucleotides read TGTGCCAGCACCCTAGGGGCGGCTGAGCAGTACTTC. Translation gives CASTLGAAEQYF.

This clonotype was seen ten or more times. CDR3 in DNA: TGTGCCAGCAGTTACTCAGACAGCGCTGGACCCGGGGAGCTGTTTTTT. It is translated as CASSYSDSAGPGELFF. V usage is TRBV6-5 and J usage is TRBJ2-2; D perhaps matches TRBD1 (5 bases). Germline lookup yields CDR1 MNHEY and CDR2 SVGAGI. This CDR3 comprises 16 residues. V was clipped by 0 bases and J by 6 bases, with 14 bases between them.

This clonotype was detected ten times or more. This rearrangement joins TRBV28 to TRBJ2-1; 10 positions match TRBD2. Germline-derived CDR1 and CDR2 are MDHEN and SYDVKM. The junction had 8 bases not matched to a gene; V was cut back by 8 bases and J by 7 bases. This CDR3 region has 14 residues. The CDR3 is CASPPSGGGNEQFF. DNA for the CDR3: TGTGCCAGCCCTCCTAGCGGGGGAGGTAATGAGCAGTTCTTC. The complete variable domain, with remaining parts taken from reference TRBV28 and TRBJ2-1, reads DVKVTQSSRYLVKRTGEKVFLECVQDMDHENMFWYRQDPGLGLRLIYFSYDVKMKEKGDIPEGYSVSREKKERFSLILESASTNQTSMYLCASPPSGGGNEQFFGPGTRLTVL.

In regard to this clonotype: It is unclear where the CDR3 begins or ends on the DNA, so no DNA is shown, and the CDR3 is as TCRdb lists it. The rearrangement uses TRBV5-1 and TRBJ1-2; the D call in the table, TRBD1, was not verified against the DNA. 24 amino acids form the CDR3, both terminal residues included. The germline CDR1 and CDR2 sequences are SGHRS and YFSETQ. CDR3 sequence: CASTNQTSMYLCASSYVLAGGYTF.

This clonotype showed up many times. V gene TRBV28 combines with J gene TRBJ2-7, with 9 bases that match TRBD2. V shed 5 bases, J shed 0 bases, and the junction held 2 bases outside the gene matches. Germline CDR1 and CDR2: MDHEN and SYDVKM. The CDR3 spans 14 residues. DNA of the CDR3: TGTGCCAGCAGTCCTAGCGGGAACTCCTACGAGCAGTACTTC. Protein product: CASSPSGNSYEQYF.

A remark on this clonotype: The DNA is left out, because the CDR3 cannot be placed on it with certainty; the CDR3 is given as TCRdb lists it. The gene calls are TRBV6-2 or TRBV6-3 and TRBJ2-2; TRBD1, as called in the table, went unchecked against the DNA. Germline V gene data show CDR1 as MNHEY and CDR2 as SVGEGT. The CDR3 is 16 residues long, ends included. The CDR3 loop reads CASSLWGATGELFFFF.

The count of this clonotype is one. The rearrangement joins TRBV28 to TRBJ2-3, with D unclear. The CDR3 runs to 15 residues. Germline CDR1 reads MDHEN; CDR2 reads SYDVKM. The V end lost 3 bases, the J end lost 1 base, and 11 bases lay between the germline ends. The CDR3 spells CASSLSGLRTDTQYF. The CDR3, as DNA: TGTGCCAGCAGTTTGTCCGGGCTGCGCACAGATACGCAGTATTTT. The whole variable domain, remainder taken from reference TRBV28 and TRBJ2-3, is DVKVTQSSRYLVKRTGEKVFLECVQDMDHENMFWYRQDPGLGLRLIYFSYDVKMKEKGDIPEGYSVSREKKERFSLILESASTNQTSMYLCASSLSGLRTDTQYFGPGTRLTVL.

The table lists this clonotype with many counts. V gene TRBV13 combines with J gene TRBJ1-1; possibly TRBD1 for D (6 bases). The germline V and J ends were trimmed by 1 base and 11 bases, with 20 bases remaining between them. Germline values: CDR1 PRHDT, CDR2 FYEKMQ (reference sequence). The CDR3 length is 15 residues. The DNA of the CDR3 is TGTGCCAGCAGCTTAGAGGGGGGGCGTCGAATTGAGGCTTTCTTT. Encoded protein: CASSLEGGRRIEAFF.

This clonotype was observed at least ten times. The CDR3 sequence: CASSSNGGRDTQYF. The CDR3 nucleotides are TGTGCCAGCTCCTCGAACGGGGGTCGAGATACGCAGTATTTT. The chain has TRBV28 and TRBJ2-3; weak D call: TRBD2 (6 bases). Germline V CDR1 and CDR2: MDHEN, SYDVKM. The CDR3 runs to 14 residues. The germline V and J ends were trimmed by 8 bases and 5 bases, with 17 bases remaining between them.

This chain connects TRBV30 to TRBJ2-7; TRBD1 matches 7 bases. In germline, CDR1 is GTSNPN, CDR2 SVGIG (reference sequence). The CDR3 is made up of 12 amino acids. V dropped 2 bases and J dropped 11; count of bases not matched to a gene: 9. The CDR3 reads CAWSIQGIGEYF. As DNA, the CDR3 is TGTGCCTGGAGTATACAGGGGATCGGAGAGTACTTC.

This clonotype was seen a handful of times. The J gene is TRBJ2-6, the V gene TRBV20-1, with 8 bases identical to TRBD1. The length of the CDR3 is 20 residues. V lost 4 bases and J lost 1; bases outside the gene matches: 18. Germline values: CDR1 DFQATT, CDR2 SNEGSKA (reference sequence). CDR3 in DNA: TGCAGTGCTATTCTGCTAGGACCCGGGACAGGTCTATCTGGGGCCAACGTCCTGACTTTC. It is translated as CSAILLGPGTGLSGANVLTF.

This clonotype was detected many times. V usage is TRBV6-8 and J usage is TRBJ1-6; D not certain. This CDR3 spans 12 amino acids. The V gene lost 2 bases and the J gene lost 13 bases, with 9 bases spanning the gap. Germline CDR1 and CDR2: MNHGY and SAAAGT. The CDR3 nucleotides are TGTGCCAGCAGTTACGTCGGAATGCCCCTCCACTTT. Residues: CASSYVGMPLHF.